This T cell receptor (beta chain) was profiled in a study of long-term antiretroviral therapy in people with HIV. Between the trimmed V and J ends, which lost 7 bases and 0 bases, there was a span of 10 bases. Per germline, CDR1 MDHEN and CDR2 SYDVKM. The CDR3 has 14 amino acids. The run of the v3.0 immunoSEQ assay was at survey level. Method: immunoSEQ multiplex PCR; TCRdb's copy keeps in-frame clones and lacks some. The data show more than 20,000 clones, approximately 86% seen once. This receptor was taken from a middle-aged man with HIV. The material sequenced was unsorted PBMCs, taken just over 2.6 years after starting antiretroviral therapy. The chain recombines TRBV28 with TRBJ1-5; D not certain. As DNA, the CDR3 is TGTGCCAGCATTTCTACACCTAGCAATCAGCCCCAGCATTTT. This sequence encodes CASISTPSNQPQHF.